The source of this TCR beta chain is a study of molecular identifiers for immune sequencing clone quantification. One entry per CDR3 protein results from TCRdb running MiXCR on the PCR reads. Here the sample spans around 470,000 distinct CDR3 sequences, roughly 26% being singletons. Looked up from germline, CDR1 is SGDLS and CDR2 is YYNGEE. The CDR3 consists of 14 residues. Concerning this clonotype itself: At one of its ends the junction is not consistent with the germline gene, which may arise from a read error.

The specimen sequenced was naive CD8+ T cells from blood, with Jurkat cell RNA spiked in. Subset described: FACS-sorted CD8+CD4-CCR7+CD45RA+ naive T cells. The chain is built from TRBV9 and TRBJ2-7; 9 bases fit TRBD1. The sequence was obtained from a human donor in good health. Some libraries in this study had Jurkat cell RNA spiked in. The CDR3 DNA is TGTGCCGGCAGCGCCGGGACAGGGCCCTACGAGCAGTACTTC. Translation gives CAGSAGTGPYEQYF. The full variable domain, completed using reference TRBV9 and TRBJ2-7, is DSGVTQTPKHLITATGQRVTLRCSPRSGDLSVYWYQQSLDQGLQFLIQYYNGEERAKGNILERFSAQQFPDLHSELNLSSLELGDSALYFCAGSAGTGPYEQYFGPGTRLTVT.